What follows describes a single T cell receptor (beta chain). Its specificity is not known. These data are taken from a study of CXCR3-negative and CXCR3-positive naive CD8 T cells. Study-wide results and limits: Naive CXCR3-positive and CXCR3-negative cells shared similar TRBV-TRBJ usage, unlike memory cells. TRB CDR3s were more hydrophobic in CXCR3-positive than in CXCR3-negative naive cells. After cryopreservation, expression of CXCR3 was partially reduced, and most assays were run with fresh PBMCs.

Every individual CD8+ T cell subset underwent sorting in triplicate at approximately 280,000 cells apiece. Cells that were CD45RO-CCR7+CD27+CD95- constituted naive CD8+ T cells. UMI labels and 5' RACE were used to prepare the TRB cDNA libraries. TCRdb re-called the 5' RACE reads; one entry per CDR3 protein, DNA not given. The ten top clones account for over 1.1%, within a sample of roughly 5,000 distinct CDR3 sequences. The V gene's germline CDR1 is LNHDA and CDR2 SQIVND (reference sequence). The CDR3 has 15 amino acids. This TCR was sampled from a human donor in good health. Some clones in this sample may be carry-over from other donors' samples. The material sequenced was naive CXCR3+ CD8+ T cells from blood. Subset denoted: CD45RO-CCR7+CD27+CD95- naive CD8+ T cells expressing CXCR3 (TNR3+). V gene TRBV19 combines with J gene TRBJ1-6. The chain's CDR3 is CASSIGAMYNSPLHF.